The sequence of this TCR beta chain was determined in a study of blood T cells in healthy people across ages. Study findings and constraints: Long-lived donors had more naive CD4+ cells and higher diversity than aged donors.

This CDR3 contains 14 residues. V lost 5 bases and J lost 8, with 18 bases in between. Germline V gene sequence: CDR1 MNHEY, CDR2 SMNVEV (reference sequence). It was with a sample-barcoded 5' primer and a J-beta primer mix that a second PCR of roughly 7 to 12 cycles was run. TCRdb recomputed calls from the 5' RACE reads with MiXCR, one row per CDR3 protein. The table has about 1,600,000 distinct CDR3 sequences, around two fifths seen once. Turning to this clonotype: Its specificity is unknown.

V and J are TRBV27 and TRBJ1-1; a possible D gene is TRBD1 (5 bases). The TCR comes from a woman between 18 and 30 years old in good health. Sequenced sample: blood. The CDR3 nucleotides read TGTGCCAGCAGTGCCACAAGGACGGGGGAAGAAGCTTTCTTT. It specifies CASSATRTGEEAFF.